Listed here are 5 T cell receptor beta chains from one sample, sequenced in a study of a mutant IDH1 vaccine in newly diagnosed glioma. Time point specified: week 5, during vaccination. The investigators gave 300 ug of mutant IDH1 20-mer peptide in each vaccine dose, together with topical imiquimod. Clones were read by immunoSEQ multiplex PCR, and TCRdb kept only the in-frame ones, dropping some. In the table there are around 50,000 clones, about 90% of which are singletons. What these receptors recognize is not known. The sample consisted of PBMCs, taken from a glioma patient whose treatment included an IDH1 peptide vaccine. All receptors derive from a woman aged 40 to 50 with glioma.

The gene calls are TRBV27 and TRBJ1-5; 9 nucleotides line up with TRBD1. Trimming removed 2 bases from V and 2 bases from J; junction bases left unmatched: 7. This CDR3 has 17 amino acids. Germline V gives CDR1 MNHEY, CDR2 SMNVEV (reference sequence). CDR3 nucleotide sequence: TGTGCCAGCAGTTTAGGGACAGGGTCCCTAGGCAATCAGCCCCAGCATTTT. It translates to CASSLGTGSLGNQPQHF.

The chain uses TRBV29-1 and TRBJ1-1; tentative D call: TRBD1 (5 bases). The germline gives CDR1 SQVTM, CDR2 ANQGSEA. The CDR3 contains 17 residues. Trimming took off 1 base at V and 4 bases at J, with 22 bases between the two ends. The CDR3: CSVEGTFGRGPLTEAFF. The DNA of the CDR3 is TGCAGCGTTGAAGGGACTTTCGGGAGGGGCCCCCTCACTGAAGCTTTCTTT.

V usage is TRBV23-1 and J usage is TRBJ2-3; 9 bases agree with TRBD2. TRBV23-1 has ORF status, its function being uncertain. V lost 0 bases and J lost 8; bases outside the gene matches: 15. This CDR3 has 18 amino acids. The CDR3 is CASSQSDAGGPRCTTQYF. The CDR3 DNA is TGCGCCAGCAGTCAATCGGATGCGGGAGGGCCGAGATGTACTACGCAGTATTTT.

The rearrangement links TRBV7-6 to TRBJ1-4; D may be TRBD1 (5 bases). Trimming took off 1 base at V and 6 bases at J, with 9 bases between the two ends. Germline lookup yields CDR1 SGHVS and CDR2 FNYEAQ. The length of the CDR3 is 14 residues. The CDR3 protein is CASSLGGRDEKLFF. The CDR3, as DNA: TGTGCCAGCAGCTTAGGTGGCAGGGATGAAAAACTGTTTTTT.

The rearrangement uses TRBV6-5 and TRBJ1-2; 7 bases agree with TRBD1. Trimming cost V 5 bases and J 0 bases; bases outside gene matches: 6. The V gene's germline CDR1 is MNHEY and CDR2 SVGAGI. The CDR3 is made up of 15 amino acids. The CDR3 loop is CASSTRTGANYGYTF. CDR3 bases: TGTGCCAGCAGTACCCGGACAGGAGCTAACTATGGCTACACCTTC.